These 21 T cell receptor beta chains share one sample of origin, sequenced in a study of blood T cell repertoires in COVID-19. Some clones are missing from TCRdb's copy, which holds only in-frame ones; the method was immunoSEQ multiplex PCR. The sample has approximately 270,000 clones, about 91% seen once; the top ten hold roughly 6%. Sequencing was done on a sample of peripheral blood. These receptors all come from a woman in her twenties or thirties with COVID-19, enrolled during active disease.

This clone was counted once. The CDR3 DNA reads as TGTGCCAGCAGTGAACCCTTTAGCGGGATCCCCTACGAGCAGTACGTC. Its translation is CASSEPFSGIPYEQYV. The chain employs TRBV2 and TRBJ2-7; 8 bases line up with TRBD2. Germline CDR1 reads SNHLY; CDR2 reads FYNNEI. CDR3 length equals 16 residues. After removal of 2 bases from V and 2 bases from J, the junction contained 8 bases not matched to a gene.

The chain uses TRBV18 and TRBJ2-6; maybe TRBD1 (6 bases). With 2 bases removed from V and 2 bases from J, the gap between germline ends came to 10 bases. The CDR3 covers 16 residues. The germline V gene encodes CDR1 KGHSH and CDR2 LQKENI. Here the CDR3 reads CASSPVAGAGANVLTF. As DNA, the CDR3 is TGTGCCAGCTCACCAGTAGCAGGGGCTGGGGCCAACGTCCTGACTTTC.

The DNA for the CDR3 is TGTGCCAGCAGCGTAGTGGACAGGGGAACGACTAATGAGCAGTTCTTC. Amino acids: CASSVVDRGTTNEQFF. The V call is TRBV9, the J call TRBJ2-1; 9 bases match TRBD1. Germline V gives CDR1 SGDLS, CDR2 YYNGEE. The CDR3 length is 16 residues. V gave up 0 bases and J gave up 7 bases; unmatched junction bases: 8.

V gene TRBV11-3 combines with J gene TRBJ2-3, with 8 bases aligning to TRBD2. V lost 5 bases to trimming and J lost 3 bases; unmatched junction nucleotides: 7. The CDR3 consists of 15 residues. The germline gives CDR1 SGHNT, CDR2 YENEEA. CDR3 DNA sequence: TGTGCCAGCAGCCGGGGGGGGACTGGAACAGATACGCAGTATTTT. Translated: CASSRGGTGTDTQYF. Based on the CDR3 plus reference TRBV11-3 and TRBJ2-3, the full variable domain is EAGVVQSPRYKIIEKKQPVAFWCNPISGHNTLYWYLQNLGQGPELLIRYENEEAVDDSQLPKDRFSAERLKGVDSTLKIQPAELGDSAVYLCASSRGGTGTDTQYFGPGTRLTVL.

The chain recombines TRBV10-2 with TRBJ1-6, with 9 nucleotides matching TRBD1. The CDR3 extends over 16 amino acids. The V gene end was trimmed by 0 bases and the J gene end by 5 bases; junction bases not matched to a gene: 2. Germline CDR1 WSHSY, CDR2 SAAADI. CDR3 residues: CASSESTGGNNSPLHF. DNA of the CDR3: TGCGCCAGCAGTGAGTCGACAGGGGGAAATAATTCACCCCTCCACTTT.

This clone was observed once. The chain combines TRBV7-9 with TRBJ1-3, with 9 nucleotides matching TRBD1. With 5 bases clipped from V and 0 bases from J, the junction kept 14 bases outside the gene matches. From germline, CDR1 is SEHNR and CDR2 FQNEAQ (reference sequence). This CDR3 has 19 residues. CDR3 amino acids: CASSPLTWDRDNSGNTIYF. The CDR3 DNA reads TGTGCCAGCAGCCCTCTTACCTGGGACAGGGACAACTCTGGAAACACCATATATTTT.

This clone came up once. V is TRBV28 and J is TRBJ2-3; 7 bases match TRBD1. V trimming: 6 bases; J trimming: 0 bases; junction bases outside the gene matches: 9. CDR1 MDHEN and CDR2 SYDVKM come from the germline V gene. CDR3 length: 16 amino acids. The CDR3 here is CASSSPTGISTDTQYF. The CDR3 DNA sequence: TGTGCCAGCAGCTCACCGACAGGGATAAGCACAGATACGCAGTATTTT.

The chain employs TRBV5-8 and TRBJ1-2; D is ambiguous. Trimming took off 6 bases at V and 4 bases at J, with 13 bases between the two ends. In germline, CDR1 is SGHTS, CDR2 YDEGEE. The CDR3 consists of 13 residues. Written as DNA, the CDR3 is TGTGCCAGCATTTCAGGTCGGGGCTATGGCTACACCTTC. This translates into CASISGRGYGYTF.

The chain has TRBV30 and TRBJ1-2; 9 bases fit TRBD1. This CDR3 contains 13 residues. CDR1 and CDR2 (germline): GTSNPN, SVGIG (reference sequence). Trimming took 0 bases from V and 9 from J; bases not matched to a gene: 5. The CDR3 DNA reads as TGTGCCTGGAGTGTAGAAGGGACAGGGAGCTACACCTTC. It codes for CAWSVEGTGSYTF.

The chain combines TRBV4-1 with TRBJ1-4; 8 bases are a match to TRBD1. Germline lookup yields CDR1 MGHRA and CDR2 YSYEKL. J was trimmed by 3 bases and V by 6 bases; bases with no gene match: 6. CDR3 length: 15 amino acids. CDR3 sequence reads: CASRNGQGANEKLFF. As DNA, the CDR3 is TGCGCCAGCAGAAACGGACAGGGAGCTAATGAAAAACTGTTTTTT.

The chain is built from TRBV2 and TRBJ1-5, with D uncertain. Germline assignment: CDR1 SNHLY and CDR2 FYNNEI. The CDR3 spans 13 residues. The V end was cut by 8 bases, the J end by 7 bases, with 15 bases between. CDR3 region: CASPLGGEQPQHF. In DNA, the CDR3 is TGTGCCAGCCCCCTCGGCGGAGAGCAGCCCCAGCATTTT.

The rearrangement joins TRBV6-1 to TRBJ2-7; D is undetermined. Per the germline V gene, CDR1 is MNHNS and CDR2 is SASEGT. The CDR3 runs to 14 residues. Trimming took off 3 bases at V and 0 bases at J, with 9 bases between the two ends. CDR3 amino acids: CASSEGRLSYEQYF. CDR3 nucleotide sequence: TGTGCCAGCAGTGAGGGCAGGCTCTCCTACGAGCAGTACTTC.

This clone appeared a single time. The CDR3, as DNA: TGTGCCAGCAGCCAAGGGCAGGCTTACTCTGGAAACACCATATATTTT. This codes for CASSQGQAYSGNTIYF. V gene TRBV14 combines with J gene TRBJ1-3; D is unresolved. V lost 1 base and J 0 bases, leaving 10 bases between the germline ends. Germline CDR1 is SGHDN and CDR2 is FVKESK. The length of the CDR3 is 16 residues.

The chain is built from TRBV6-5 and TRBJ2-1; D might be TRBD1 (6 bases). The germline CDR1 and CDR2 sequences are MNHEY and SVGAGI. The germline V and J ends were trimmed by 6 bases and 6 bases, with 12 bases remaining between them. CDR3 size: 13 residues. This CDR3 reads CASSQGSGNEQFF. The DNA of the CDR3 is TGTGCCAGCAGCCAGGGGTCTGGCAATGAGCAGTTCTTC.

V is TRBV6-5 and J is TRBJ1-1, with 8 nucleotides matching TRBD1. This CDR3 contains 12 residues. V lost 6 bases and J lost 7; bases outside the gene matches: 4. The germline gives CDR1 MNHEY, CDR2 SVGAGI. The CDR3 DNA reads as TGTGCCAGCAGCCGTACAGGGGGTGAAGCTTTCTTT. Translated, it gives CASSRTGGEAFF.

The CDR3, as DNA: TGTGCCAGTAGGGATACAGGGACCTGGGACACTGAAGCTTTCTTT. Translation: CASRDTGTWDTEAFF. This chain joins TRBV19 and TRBJ1-1; weak D call: TRBD1 (6 bases). Germline CDR1 is LNHDA and CDR2 is SQIVND (reference sequence). With 6 bases removed from V and 3 bases from J, the gap between germline ends came to 17 bases. The CDR3 loop spans 15 amino acids.

This chain links TRBV7-9 with TRBJ1-4, with D tentatively TRBD1 (6 bases). The CDR3 covers 17 residues. In germline, CDR1 is SEHNR, CDR2 FQNEAQ (reference sequence). Trimming pared 5 bases from V and 8 bases from J, leaving 24 bases between. CDR3 protein: CASSPSRGGRTREKLFF. CDR3 in DNA: TGTGCCAGCAGCCCCTCAAGGGGGGGGCGTACTAGGGAAAAACTGTTTTTT.

This chain joins TRBV7-9 and TRBJ1-1; 7 nucleotides agree with TRBD1. The CDR3 sequence is 13 residues long. Per the germline V gene, CDR1 is SEHNR and CDR2 is FQNEAQ (reference sequence). V gave up 5 bases and J gave up 0 bases; unmatched junction bases: 0. CDR3 coding DNA: TGTGCCAGCAGCGGGACAGTGAACACTGAAGCTTTCTTT. Protein sequence: CASSGTVNTEAFF.

The CDR3 loop is CASSMRPATKNIQYF. CDR3 in DNA: TGTGCCAGCAGCATGCGGCCAGCTACCAAAAACATTCAGTACTTC. The chain uses TRBV21-1 and TRBJ2-4; TRBD2 is the table's D call and was not checked against the DNA. TRBV21-1 is an annotated pseudogene. The CDR3 extends over 15 amino acids.

This clone has a handful of counts. This chain uses TRBV11-2 with TRBJ1-6; D call uncertain. This CDR3 has 16 amino acids. Germline V gene data show CDR1 as SGHAT and CDR2 as FQNNGV. Trimming stripped 0 bases from V and 5 bases from J, with 11 bases between. In DNA, the CDR3 is TGTGCCAGCAGCTTAGATGGGCCAGGAAATAATTCACCCCTCCACTTT. Protein sequence: CASSLDGPGNNSPLHF. The full variable domain, with the rest looked up from reference TRBV11-2 and TRBJ1-6, is EAGVAQSPRYKIIEKRQSVAFWCNPISGHATLYWYQQILGQGPKLLIQFQNNGVVDDSQLPKDRFSAERLKGVDSTLKIQPAKLEDSAVYLCASSLDGPGNNSPLHFGNGTRLTVT.

This clone was seen only once. V gene TRBV4-2 combines with J gene TRBJ1-2, with no clear D. Germline lookup yields CDR1 LGHNA and CDR2 YNFKEQ. The germline V and J ends were trimmed by 0 bases and 0 bases, with 14 bases remaining between them. CDR3 length: 17 residues. In DNA form, the CDR3 reads TGTGCCAGCAGCCAAGAGGCAACCCACGATACTAACTATGGCTACACCTTC. It specifies CASSQEATHDTNYGYTF.